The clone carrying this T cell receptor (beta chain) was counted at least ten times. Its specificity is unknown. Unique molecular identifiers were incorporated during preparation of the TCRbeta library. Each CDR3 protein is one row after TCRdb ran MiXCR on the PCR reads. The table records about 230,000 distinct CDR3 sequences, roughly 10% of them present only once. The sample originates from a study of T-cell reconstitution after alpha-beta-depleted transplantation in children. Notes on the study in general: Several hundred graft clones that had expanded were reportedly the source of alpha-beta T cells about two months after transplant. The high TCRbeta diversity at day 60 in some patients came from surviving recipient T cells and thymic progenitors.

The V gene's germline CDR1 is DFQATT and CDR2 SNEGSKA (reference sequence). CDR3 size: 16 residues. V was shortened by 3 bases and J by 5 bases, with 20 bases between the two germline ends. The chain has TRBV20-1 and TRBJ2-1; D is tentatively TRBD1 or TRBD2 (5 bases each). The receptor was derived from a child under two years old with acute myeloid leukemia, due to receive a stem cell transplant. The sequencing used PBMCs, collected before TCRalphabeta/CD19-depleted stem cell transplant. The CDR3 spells CSARGDSTKRNNEQFF. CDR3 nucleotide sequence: TGCAGTGCTAGGGGGGATAGCACCAAGCGAAACAATGAGCAGTTCTTC.